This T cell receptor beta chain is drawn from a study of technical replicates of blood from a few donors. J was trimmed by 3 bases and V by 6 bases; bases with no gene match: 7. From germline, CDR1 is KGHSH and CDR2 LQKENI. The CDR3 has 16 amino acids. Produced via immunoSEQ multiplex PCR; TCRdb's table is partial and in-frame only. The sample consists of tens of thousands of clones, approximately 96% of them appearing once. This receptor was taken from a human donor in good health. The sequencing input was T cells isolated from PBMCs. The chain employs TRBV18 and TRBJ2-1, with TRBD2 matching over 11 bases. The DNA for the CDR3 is TGTGCCAGCTCGCCTACTAGCGGGGGAATCTACAATGAGCAGTTCTTC. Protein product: CASSPTSGGIYNEQFF.